This T cell receptor (beta chain) was documented in a study of early T cells in non-severe SARS-CoV-2 infection. About the research overall: It was bulk RNA from unsorted whole blood that was sequenced, and the chains were unpaired.

This clonotype was observed a few times. Its antigen is not known. CDR3 length: 16 amino acids. Germline V lookup: CDR1 SEHNR, CDR2 FQNEAQ (reference sequence). V was pared by 5 bases and J by 2 bases, with 18 bases between. Whole-study results and caveats: Matching with VDJdb favored anti-spike CD8 responses (missing private and CD4 specificities).

Each CDR3 protein is one row after TCRdb ran MiXCR on the 5' RACE reads. This sample has 87,000 or so distinct CDR3 sequences; 10% to 15% occur once, and the top ten carry approximately 7%. The specimen was whole blood. The V call is TRBV7-9, the J call TRBJ2-5; D is unclear. This TCR was sampled from an adult who was a healthcare worker with PCR-confirmed SARS-CoV-2 infection or an uninfected control (not recorded which). CDR3 in amino acids: CASSPYYRQSQETQYF. CDR3 in DNA: TGTGCCAGCAGCCCGTACTACCGCCAATCTCAAGAGACCCAGTACTTC.